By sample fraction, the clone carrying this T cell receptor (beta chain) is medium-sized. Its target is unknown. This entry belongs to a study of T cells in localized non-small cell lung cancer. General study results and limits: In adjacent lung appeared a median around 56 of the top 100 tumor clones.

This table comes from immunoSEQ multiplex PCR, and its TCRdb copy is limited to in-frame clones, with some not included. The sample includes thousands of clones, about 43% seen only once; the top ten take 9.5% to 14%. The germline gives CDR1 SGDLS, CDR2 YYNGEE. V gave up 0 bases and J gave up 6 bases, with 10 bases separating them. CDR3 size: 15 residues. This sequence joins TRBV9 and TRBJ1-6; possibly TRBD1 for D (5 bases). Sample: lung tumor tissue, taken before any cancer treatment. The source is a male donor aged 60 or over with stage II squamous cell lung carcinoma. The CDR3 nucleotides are TGTGCCAGCAGCGTAGATGGAGGGGTTAATTCACCCCTCCACTTT. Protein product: CASSVDGGVNSPLHF.